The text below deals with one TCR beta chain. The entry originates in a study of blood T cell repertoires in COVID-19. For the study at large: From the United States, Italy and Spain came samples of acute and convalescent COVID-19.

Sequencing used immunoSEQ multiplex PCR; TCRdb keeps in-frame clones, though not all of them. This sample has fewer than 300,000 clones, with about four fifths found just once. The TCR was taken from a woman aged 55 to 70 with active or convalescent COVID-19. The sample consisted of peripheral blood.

DNA of the CDR3: TGTGCCAGCAGCGTCGGGACTAGCGGGAACTACAATGAGCAGTTCTTC. Protein product: CASSVGTSGNYNEQFF. This chain uses TRBV5-4 with TRBJ2-1; 13 bases are shared with TRBD2. The junction had 4 bases not matched to a gene; V was cut back by 4 bases and J by 3 bases. Per germline, CDR1 SGHNT and CDR2 YYREEE (reference sequence). The CDR3 has 16 amino acids. Filled out from reference TRBV5-4 and TRBJ2-1, the complete variable domain reads ETGVTQSPTHLIKTRGQQVTLRCSSQSGHNTVSWYQQALGQGPQFIFQYYREEENGRGNFPPRFSGLQFPNYSSELNVNALELDDSALYLCASSVGTSGNYNEQFFGPGTRLTVL.